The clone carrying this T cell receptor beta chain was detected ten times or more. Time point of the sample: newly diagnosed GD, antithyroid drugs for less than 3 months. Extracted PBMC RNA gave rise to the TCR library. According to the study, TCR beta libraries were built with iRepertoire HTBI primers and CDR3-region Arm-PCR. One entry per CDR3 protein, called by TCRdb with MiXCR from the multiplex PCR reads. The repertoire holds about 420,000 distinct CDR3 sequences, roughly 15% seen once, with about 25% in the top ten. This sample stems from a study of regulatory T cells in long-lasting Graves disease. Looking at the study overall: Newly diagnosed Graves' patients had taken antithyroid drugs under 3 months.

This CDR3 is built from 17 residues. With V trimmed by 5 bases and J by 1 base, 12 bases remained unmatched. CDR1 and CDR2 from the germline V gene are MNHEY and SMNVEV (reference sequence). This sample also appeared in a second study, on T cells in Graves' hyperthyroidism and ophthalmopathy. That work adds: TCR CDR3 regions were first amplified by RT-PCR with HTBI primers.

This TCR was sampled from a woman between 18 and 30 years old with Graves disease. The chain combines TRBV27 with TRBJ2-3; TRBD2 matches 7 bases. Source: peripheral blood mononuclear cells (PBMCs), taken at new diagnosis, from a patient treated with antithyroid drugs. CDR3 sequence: CASSPNRLARGTDTQYF. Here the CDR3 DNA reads TGTGCCAGCAGTCCGAACCGACTAGCTCGGGGCACAGATACGCAGTATTTT.